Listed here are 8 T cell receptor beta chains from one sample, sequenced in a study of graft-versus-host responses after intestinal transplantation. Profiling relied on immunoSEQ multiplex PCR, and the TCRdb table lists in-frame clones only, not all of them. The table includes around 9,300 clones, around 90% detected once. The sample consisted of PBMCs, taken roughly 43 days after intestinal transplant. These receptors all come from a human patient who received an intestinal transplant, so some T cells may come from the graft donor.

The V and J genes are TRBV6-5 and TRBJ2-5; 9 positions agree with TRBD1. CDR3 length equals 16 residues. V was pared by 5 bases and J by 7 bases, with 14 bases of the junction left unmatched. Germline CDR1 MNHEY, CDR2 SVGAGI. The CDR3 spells CASSHFDRGFTGTQYF. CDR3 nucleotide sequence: TGTGCCAGCAGTCACTTTGACAGGGGGTTCACCGGGACCCAGTACTTC.

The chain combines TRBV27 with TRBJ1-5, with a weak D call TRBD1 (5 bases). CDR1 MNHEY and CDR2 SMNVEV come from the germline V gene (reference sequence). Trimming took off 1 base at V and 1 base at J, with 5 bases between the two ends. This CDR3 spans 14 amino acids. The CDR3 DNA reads TGTGCCAGCAGTTTATGGGGGAGCAATCAGCCCCAGCATTTT. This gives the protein CASSLWGSNQPQHF.

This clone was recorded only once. For the CDR3, the DNA is TGTGCCAGCAGCTTCTCTACGGTCATGACAGGGACGGGACACGAGCAGTACTTC. Protein sequence: CASSFSTVMTGTGHEQYF. This chain joins TRBV7-9 and TRBJ2-7, with 7 bases lining up with TRBD1. V dropped 3 bases and J dropped 5; count of bases not matched to a gene: 19. CDR3 length equals 18 residues. The germline V gene has CDR1 SEHNR and CDR2 FQNEAQ (reference sequence). The full variable domain, in which reference TRBV7-9 and TRBJ2-7 provide the parts outside the CDR3, is DTGVSQNPRHKITKRGQNVTFRCDPISEHNRLYWYRQTLGQGPEFLTYFQNEAQLEKSRLLSDRFSAERPKGSFSTLEIQRTEQGDSAMYLCASSFSTVMTGTGHEQYFGPGTRLTVT.

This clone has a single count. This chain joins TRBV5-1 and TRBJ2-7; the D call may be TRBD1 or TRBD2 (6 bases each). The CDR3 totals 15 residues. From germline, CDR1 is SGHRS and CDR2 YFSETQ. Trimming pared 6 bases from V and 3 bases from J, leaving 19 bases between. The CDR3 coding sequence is TGCGCCAGCAACCAGAAGGGGGGCCCGGACTACGAGCAGTACTTC. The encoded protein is CASNQKGGPDYEQYF.

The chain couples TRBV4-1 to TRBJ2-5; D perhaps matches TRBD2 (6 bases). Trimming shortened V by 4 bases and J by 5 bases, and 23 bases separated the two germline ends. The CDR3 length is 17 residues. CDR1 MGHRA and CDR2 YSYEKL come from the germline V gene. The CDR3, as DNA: TGCGCCAGCAGCCGATGGATTAGCGGATACGTCGGGGAGACCCAGTACTTC. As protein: CASSRWISGYVGETQYF.

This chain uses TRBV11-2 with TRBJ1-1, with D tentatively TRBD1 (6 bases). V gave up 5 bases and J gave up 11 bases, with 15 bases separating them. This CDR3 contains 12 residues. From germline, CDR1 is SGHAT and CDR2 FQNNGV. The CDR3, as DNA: TGTGCCAGCAGCGCAAGAACAGGGAGTGCTTTCTTT. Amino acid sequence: CASSARTGSAFF.

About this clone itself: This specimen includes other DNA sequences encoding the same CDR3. CDR3 bases: TGTGCCAGCACCCGAAGGGGACACCTCCAAGAGACCCAGTACTTC. This gives the protein CASTRRGHLQETQYF. The gene calls are TRBV27 and TRBJ2-5, with D perhaps TRBD1 (6 bases). Germline V gene lookup returns CDR1 MNHEY and CDR2 SMNVEV (reference sequence). The V gene lost 7 bases and the J gene lost 1 base, with 16 bases spanning the gap. This CDR3 contains 15 residues.

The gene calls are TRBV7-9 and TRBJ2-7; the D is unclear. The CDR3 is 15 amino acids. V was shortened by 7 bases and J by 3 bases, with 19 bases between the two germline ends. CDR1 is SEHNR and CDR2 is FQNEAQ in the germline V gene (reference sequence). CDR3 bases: TGTGCCAGCATGGGTCTGGTGGGGTTTAGCTACGAGCAGTACTTC. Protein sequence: CASMGLVGFSYEQYF. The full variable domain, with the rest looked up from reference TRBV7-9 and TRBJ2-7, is DTGVSQNPRHKITKRGQNVTFRCDPISEHNRLYWYRQTLGQGPEFLTYFQNEAQLEKSRLLSDRFSAERPKGSFSTLEIQRTEQGDSAMYLCASMGLVGFSYEQYFGPGTRLTVT.